The 24 T cell receptor beta chains presented below share a single source sample, sequenced in a study of control samples from healthy donors and cancer patients. Sequencing used immunoSEQ multiplex PCR; TCRdb keeps in-frame clones, though not all of them. The data show around 43,000 clones, with approximately 90% seen just once and 3% to 4.5% held by the top ten. Sequencing was carried out using blood. These TCRs come from a woman in her forties or fifties in good health.

This chain connects TRBV25-1 to TRBJ2-5; D remains unclear. CDR1 and CDR2 (germline): MGHDK, SYGVNS. V gave up 2 bases and J gave up 9 bases, with 4 bases separating them. The CDR3 is made up of 10 amino acids. The CDR3 DNA is TGTGCCAGCAGTGAAGTTGCCCAGTACTTC. This codes for CASSEVAQYF.

The rearrangement joins TRBV7-2 to TRBJ1-1; TRBD1 aligns across 7 bases. V lost 3 bases and J lost 6; bases outside the gene matches: 4. The V gene's germline CDR1 is SGHTA and CDR2 FQGNSA. CDR3 length: 13 residues. The CDR3 loop is CASSLETGSEAFF. CDR3 sequence (DNA): TGTGCCAGCAGCTTGGAGACAGGGTCTGAAGCTTTCTTT.

This clone has just one count. V gene TRBV20-1 combines with J gene TRBJ2-5; D gene ambiguous. The ends were cut back, 1 base at V and 3 bases at J, with 3 bases in the middle. CDR3 length equals 11 residues. Germline loops: CDR1 DFQATT, CDR2 SNEGSKA (reference sequence). CDR3 DNA: TGCAGTGCTAGAGTCAAAGAGACCCAGTACTTC. Residues: CSARVKETQYF.

The chain recombines TRBV28 with TRBJ2-3; TRBD2 is a possible D gene (6 bases). CDR3 length: 14 amino acids. The germline V gene has CDR1 MDHEN and CDR2 SYDVKM. V lost 8 bases to trimming and J lost 2 bases, with 14 bases between them. The CDR3 nucleotides read TGTGCCAGCGGCGGGATTCCAAACACAGATACGCAGTATTTT. As protein: CASGGIPNTDTQYF.

The table lists this clone with a few counts. The rearrangement joins TRBV9 to TRBJ1-1; D unclear. The CDR3 has 14 residues. The ends were cut back, 0 bases at V and 7 bases at J, with 13 bases in the middle. Germline CDR1 and CDR2: SGDLS and YYNGEE. Here the CDR3 reads CASSVDGTPIEAFF. Written as DNA, the CDR3 is TGTGCCAGCAGCGTAGATGGTACGCCCATTGAAGCTTTCTTT.

This clone was seen a handful of times. This chain uses TRBV20-1 with TRBJ2-1; D is tentatively TRBD1 or TRBD2 (6 bases each). The CDR3 contains 17 residues. V lost 3 bases and J lost 4, with 22 bases in between. Germline CDR1 DFQATT, CDR2 SNEGSKA (reference sequence). This CDR3 is CSASDRHTGRMYNEQFF. CDR3 nucleotides: TGCAGTGCTAGTGACCGGCACACAGGGAGGATGTACAATGAGCAGTTCTTC.

The V gene is TRBV3-1 (or the pseudogene TRBV3-2), the J gene TRBJ2-5, with a possible D match to TRBD2 (6 bases). Germline V gene data show CDR1 as LGHDT and CDR2 as YNNKEL (reference sequence). V was pared by 3 bases and J by 10 bases, with 21 bases between. The CDR3 contains 15 residues. CDR3 in DNA: TGTGCCAGCAGCCATGGGGCCGGGAGAAATAAGATCCAGTACTTC. Its protein product is CASSHGAGRNKIQYF.

This chain links TRBV7-6 with TRBJ2-1; 9 bases are shared with TRBD2. The CDR3 spans 16 residues. The V gene end was trimmed by 4 bases and the J gene end by 9 bases; junction bases not matched to a gene: 13. From germline, CDR1 is SGHVS and CDR2 FNYEAQ. The CDR3 DNA reads as TGTGCCAGCAGCTACGAGACTAGCGGACTACTCGGTGAGCAGTTCTTC. Translated: CASSYETSGLLGEQFF.

V and J are TRBV4-3 and TRBJ2-2; TRBD2 might be the D (6 bases). V was pared by 0 bases and J by 5 bases, with 10 bases between. The CDR3 covers 15 residues. The germline gives CDR1 LGHNA, CDR2 YSLEER. The CDR3 coding sequence is TGCGCCAGCAGCCAAGAAGGAGGGATGACCGGGGAGCTGTTTTTT. It codes for CASSQEGGMTGELFF.

The chain uses TRBV18 and TRBJ1-6; D gene uncertain. With 6 bases removed from V and 14 bases from J, the gap between germline ends came to 20 bases. Germline CDR1 and CDR2: KGHSH and LQKENI. CDR3 length equals 14 residues. CDR3 DNA sequence: TGTGCCAGCTCCCTCGACCAACCGTACTCGACCCTCCACTTT. Translated: CASSLDQPYSTLHF.

The V call is TRBV6-4, the J call TRBJ1-5, with unresolved D. The CDR3 is 19 amino acids. Germline loops: CDR1 MRHNA, CDR2 SNTAGT. Trimming left V 1 base short and J 1 base short, with 20 bases between. The CDR3 sequence: CASSDFTQKSAESNQPQHF. The CDR3 DNA is TGTGCCAGCAGTGACTTCACCCAAAAAAGTGCAGAGAGCAATCAGCCCCAGCATTTT.

V is TRBV7-3 and J is TRBJ2-1; 7 bases match TRBD2. The trim removed 5 bases at V and 2 bases at J, leaving 6 bases unmatched. CDR1 and CDR2 from the germline V gene are SGHTA and FQGTGA. This CDR3 comprises 15 residues. The CDR3 spells CASSPNAGAYNEQFF. In DNA, the CDR3 is TGTGCCAGCAGCCCGAACGCGGGGGCCTACAATGAGCAGTTCTTC. Full variable domain (missing parts from reference TRBV7-3 and TRBJ2-1): GAGVSQTPSNKVTEKGKYVELRCDPISGHTALYWYRQSLGQGPEFLIYFQGTGAADDSGLPNDRFFAVRPEGSVSTLKIQRTERGDSAVYLCASSPNAGAYNEQFFGPGTRLTVL.

V gene TRBV6-1 combines with J gene TRBJ1-6; TRBD1 might be the D (5 bases). The germline V gene encodes CDR1 MNHNS and CDR2 SASEGT. Trimming shortened V by 2 bases and J by 13 bases, and 15 bases separated the two germline ends. The CDR3 runs 14 residues. CDR3 residues: CASSEKRGFGPLHF. In DNA form, the CDR3 reads TGTGCCAGCAGTGAAAAAAGGGGCTTTGGTCCCCTCCACTTT.

The chain joins TRBV20-1 to TRBJ2-7; 7 bases fit TRBD2. Germline values: CDR1 DFQATT, CDR2 SNEGSKA (reference sequence). The CDR3 is 14 amino acids. V was clipped by 3 bases and J by 1 base; unmatched bases: 6. The DNA for the CDR3 is TGCAGTGCTAGTGGGCGGGGGAGATCCTACGAGCAGTACTTC. As protein: CSASGRGRSYEQYF.

This sequence joins TRBV10-3 and TRBJ1-3; weak D call: TRBD1 (6 bases). V lost 6 bases and J lost 6, with 12 bases in between. CDR3 length equals 13 residues. The germline V gene encodes CDR1 ENHRY and CDR2 SYGVKD. The CDR3 protein is CAISGTPENTIYF. CDR3 nucleotide sequence: TGTGCCATCAGCGGGACACCCGAAAACACCATATATTTT.

The rearrangement uses TRBV2 and TRBJ1-4, with a tentative D call TRBD1 (5 bases). Germline assignment: CDR1 SNHLY and CDR2 FYNNEI. The CDR3 runs to 16 residues. Trimming left V 1 base short and J 6 bases short, with 15 bases between. CDR3 nucleotides: TGTGCCAGCAGTGAAGATCAGGGAAAGGTTCATGAAAAACTGTTTTTT. Protein product: CASSEDQGKVHEKLFF.

The rearrangement links TRBV14 to TRBJ2-7; D is unclear. The CDR3 loop spans 14 amino acids. Germline V gene lookup returns CDR1 SGHDN and CDR2 FVKESK. V lost 2 bases and J lost 6, with 14 bases in between. The DNA of the CDR3 is TGTGCCAGCAGCCAACCCGGCCGATTGGGCGAGCAGTACTTC. Translating gives CASSQPGRLGEQYF.

This clone appeared once. The genes are TRBV13 and TRBJ2-7, with 9 nucleotides matching TRBD1. The trim removed 4 bases at V and 12 bases at J, leaving 7 bases unmatched. This CDR3 contains 12 residues. Germline CDR1 is PRHDT and CDR2 is FYEKMQ (reference sequence). The CDR3 nucleotides read TGTGCCAGCAGCTCCGACAGGGGGACGGGGTACTTC. Its translation is CASSSDRGTGYF.

The CDR3 bases are TGTGCCTGGAGTGTATCGCAGGGTGACAATTCACCCCTCCACTTT. This codes for CAWSVSQGDNSPLHF. This chain joins TRBV30 and TRBJ1-6, with a tentative D call TRBD1 (5 bases). The germline gives CDR1 GTSNPN, CDR2 SVGIG (reference sequence). The CDR3 is 15 residues long. The V end was cut by 0 bases, the J end by 7 bases, with 13 bases between.

This clone was seen just once. The rearrangement uses TRBV3-1 (or the pseudogene TRBV3-2) and TRBJ1-5; the D gene is possibly TRBD1 (6 bases). The length of the CDR3 is 15 residues. Germline V gene lookup returns CDR1 LGHDT and CDR2 YNNKEL (reference sequence). Trimming stripped 1 base from V and 2 bases from J, with 9 bases between. CDR3 bases: TGTGCCAGCAGCCAAGGCAGGGGAGGCAATCAGCCCCAGCATTTT. As protein: CASSQGRGGNQPQHF.

V gene TRBV7-2 combines with J gene TRBJ1-2, with D unresolved. The CDR3 is 14 amino acids. From germline, CDR1 is SGHTA and CDR2 FQGNSA. V was clipped by 2 bases and J by 6 bases, with 13 bases between them. For the CDR3, the DNA is TGTGCCAGCAGCTTACAATTTCGGTTAGATGGCTACACCTTC. Protein product: CASSLQFRLDGYTF.

The chain uses TRBV2 and TRBJ2-1; possibly TRBD1 for D (5 bases). Looked up from germline, CDR1 is SNHLY and CDR2 is FYNNEI. The CDR3 is 14 amino acids. Trimming shortened V by 7 bases and J by 0 bases, and 10 bases separated the two germline ends. CDR3 DNA: TGTGCCAGCACGGCCGACAGCTCCTACAATGAGCAGTTCTTC. Translating gives CASTADSSYNEQFF.

The chain employs TRBV5-6 and TRBJ1-1, with a weak D call TRBD1 (6 bases). V lost 4 bases, J lost 4 bases, and 20 bases lay in between. CDR1 and CDR2 from the germline V gene are SGHDT and YYEEEE. The CDR3 has 16 amino acids. The CDR3 sequence: CASSKKDARGSTEAFF. The DNA of the CDR3 is TGTGCCAGCAGCAAAAAAGACGCCAGGGGTAGCACTGAAGCTTTCTTT. The full variable domain, rest sourced from reference TRBV5-6 and TRBJ1-1, is DAGVTQSPTHLIKTRGQQVTLRCSPKSGHDTVSWYQQALGQGPQFIFQYYEEEERQRGNFPDRFSGHQFPNYSSELNVNALLLGDSALYLCASSKKDARGSTEAFFGQGTRLTVV.

This chain joins TRBV6-1 and TRBJ2-1; 7 nucleotides line up with TRBD2. V trimming: 2 bases; J trimming: 10 bases; junction bases outside the gene matches: 11. CDR3 length: 15 residues. CDR1 and CDR2 from the germline V gene are MNHNS and SASEGT. The CDR3 coding sequence is TGTGCCAGCAGTGAAATCCAGCGGGATAGGAGAGAGCAGTTCTTC. It yields the protein CASSEIQRDRREQFF.